These 32 T cell receptor beta chains were sequenced from one sample in a study of blood T cell repertoires in COVID-19 (dated by TCRdb to 2020 to 2021). Receptor amplification or capture employed the immunoSEQ multiplex PCR assay. TCRdb mirrors the immuneACCESS table, restricted to in-frame sequences. Some clones are absent from its copies; in checked studies, under half trace to an unresolved V gene, and the reason for the others is unknown. The table for this sample lists 9,000 to 10,000 clones; approximately 78% of them were counted only once. The ten largest clones represent about a quarter of the sample. The sample comprised peripheral blood. The origin of the receptors is a man between 60 and 75 years old with active COVID-19.

The V and J genes are TRBV5-4 and TRBJ2-1, with TRBD1 matching over 7 bases. This CDR3 is built from 15 residues. Germline assignment: CDR1 SGHNT and CDR2 YYREEE (reference sequence). Trimming removed 4 bases from V and 0 bases from J; junction bases left unmatched: 4. CDR3 nucleotide sequence: TGTGCCAGCAGCCCCCGGGACAGCTCCTACAATGAGCAGTTCTTC. Encoded protein: CASSPRDSSYNEQFF.

The chain has TRBV2 and TRBJ1-2; 8 bases line up with TRBD1. The germline CDR1 and CDR2 sequences are SNHLY and FYNNEI. The CDR3 is 15 amino acids. V shed 7 bases and J 8 bases; nucleotides not matched to a gene: 15. The CDR3 nucleotides are TGTGCCAGCAAATTCGACAGGGGAAATATTGGGGGCTACACCTTC. The encoded protein is CASKFDRGNIGGYTF.

In this sample, this clone turned up once. This chain uses TRBV9 with TRBJ1-3; the match to TRBD1 covers 7 bases. V gave up 3 bases and J gave up 4 bases; unmatched junction bases: 7. CDR3 size: 15 residues. Germline CDR1 is SGDLS and CDR2 is YYNGEE. The CDR3 DNA reads as TGTGCCAGCAGCGCTCGGGGACAGCTGGGAAACACCATATATTTT. It codes for CASSARGQLGNTIYF.

The chain links TRBV6-5 to TRBJ2-5; 8 nucleotides align to TRBD1. Per the germline V gene, CDR1 is MNHEY and CDR2 is SVGAGI. V shed 4 bases, J shed 5 bases, and the junction held 6 bases outside the gene matches. CDR3 length: 14 amino acids. The CDR3 reads CASSSQNRGETQYF. The CDR3 DNA is TGTGCCAGCAGTTCACAAAACAGGGGGGAGACCCAGTACTTC.

This chain links TRBV5-6 with TRBJ1-2; D is unclear. Germline CDR1 reads SGHDT; CDR2 reads YYEEEE. V lost 6 bases, J lost 1 base, and 10 bases lay in between. The CDR3 is 13 residues long. The CDR3 here is CASTGVDNYGYTF. CDR3 bases: TGTGCCAGCACCGGAGTCGATAACTATGGCTACACCTTC. Variable domain in full (rest from reference TRBV5-6 and TRBJ1-2): DAGVTQSPTHLIKTRGQQVTLRCSPKSGHDTVSWYQQALGQGPQFIFQYYEEEERQRGNFPDRFSGHQFPNYSSELNVNALLLGDSALYLCASTGVDNYGYTFGSGTRLTVV.

Only one count was recorded for this clone. The rearrangement joins TRBV21-1 to TRBJ1-1. TRBV21-1 is flagged as a pseudogene. There are 16 residues in the CDR3. The CDR3: CASRRPLATIRTEAFF. For the CDR3, the DNA is TGTGCCAGCAGGAGGCCTCTAGCCACAATTCGCACTGAAGCTTTCTTT.

The chain has TRBV7-3 and TRBJ2-1; 8 positions agree with TRBD1. This CDR3 contains 15 residues. Trimming took 3 bases from V and 3 from J; bases not matched to a gene: 4. The germline V gene has CDR1 SGHTA and CDR2 FQGTGA. The CDR3 nucleotides read TGTGCCAGCAGCTTGGACAGGGCTCTCTACAATGAGCAGTTCTTC. Translated, it gives CASSLDRALYNEQFF.

The rearrangement uses TRBV5-4 and TRBJ1-6; D unclear. Germline values: CDR1 SGHNT, CDR2 YYREEE (reference sequence). The CDR3 length is 13 residues. V lost 4 bases, J lost 4 bases, and 6 bases lay in between. CDR3 loop: CASSRDYNSPLHF. As DNA, the CDR3 is TGTGCCAGCAGCCGGGATTATAATTCACCCCTCCACTTT. Based on the CDR3 plus reference TRBV5-4 and TRBJ1-6, the full variable domain is ETGVTQSPTHLIKTRGQQVTLRCSSQSGHNTVSWYQQALGQGPQFIFQYYREEENGRGNFPPRFSGLQFPNYSSELNVNALELDDSALYLCASSRDYNSPLHFGNGTRLTVT.

CDR3 amino acids: CATSRSQGMNTEAFF. For the CDR3, the DNA is TGTGCCACCAGCAGATCCCAGGGTATGAACACTGAAGCTTTCTTT. This chain links TRBV15 with TRBJ1-1, with TRBD1 as a possible D gene (5 bases). With 2 bases removed from V and 0 bases from J, the gap between germline ends came to 10 bases. CDR3 length: 15 amino acids. CDR1 and CDR2 (germline): LNHNV, YYDKDF (reference sequence).

This clone turned up a few times. The V and J genes are TRBV29-1 and TRBJ2-1; D remains ambiguous. The V end lost 1 base, the J end lost 4 bases, and 5 bases lay between the germline ends. Germline loops: CDR1 SQVTM, CDR2 ANQGSEA. The CDR3 runs to 12 residues. CDR3: CSVEARYNEQFF. DNA of the CDR3: TGCAGCGTTGAAGCGCGGTACAATGAGCAGTTCTTC.

This chain connects TRBV5-4 to TRBJ1-1; D gene ambiguous. Germline CDR1 reads SGHNT; CDR2 reads YYREEE (reference sequence). Trimming left V 1 base short and J 1 base short, with 8 bases between. The CDR3 spans 14 residues. CDR3 amino acids: CASSLTERNTEAFF. The CDR3 DNA follows: TGTGCCAGCAGCTTGACAGAACGGAACACTGAAGCTTTCTTT.

This rearrangement joins TRBV19 to TRBJ2-1, with D tentatively TRBD1 (5 bases). The CDR3 has 15 residues. The germline CDR1 and CDR2 sequences are LNHDA and SQIVND (reference sequence). V was clipped by 0 bases and J by 2 bases, with 8 bases between them. The CDR3, as DNA: TGTGCCAGTAGTATAGAAGGGGCGGCCTACAATGAGCAGTTCTTC. Its translation is CASSIEGAAYNEQFF.

This chain connects TRBV6-6 to TRBJ2-7; the D gene is possibly TRBD1 (6 bases). The CDR3 loop spans 13 amino acids. Germline assignment: CDR1 MNHNY and CDR2 SVGAGI (reference sequence). V was cut by 11 bases and J by 1 base, with 15 bases left in between. The CDR3, as DNA: TGTGCCGCCCAGGGGACCACATCCTACGAGCAGTACTTC. This codes for CAAQGTTSYEQYF.

The CDR3 nucleotides are TGTGCCAGCAGAGGACAGGGAACAGATACGCAGTATTTT. This translates into CASRGQGTDTQYF. The chain recombines TRBV7-9 with TRBJ2-3; 8 nucleotides agree with TRBD1. In germline, CDR1 is SEHNR, CDR2 FQNEAQ (reference sequence). The CDR3 extends over 13 amino acids. The J segment lost 3 bases and the V segment lost 6 bases, leaving 2 bases of the junction unmatched.

The V and J genes are TRBV10-3 and TRBJ1-2; D is perhaps TRBD1 (6 bases). There are 15 residues in the CDR3. With 9 bases removed from V and 4 bases from J, the gap between germline ends came to 21 bases. The V gene's germline CDR1 is ENHRY and CDR2 SYGVKD. The CDR3 coding sequence is TGTGCCATTCAGCAGACCAACAGGGTTGGCTATGGCTACACCTTC. Protein product: CAIQQTNRVGYGYTF.

The chain is built from TRBV28 and TRBJ1-6; perhaps TRBD1 as D (6 bases). This CDR3 is built from 14 residues. Per the germline V gene, CDR1 is MDHEN and CDR2 is SYDVKM. V was cut by 7 bases and J by 8 bases, with 15 bases left in between. Here the CDR3 reads CASTPGTPYSPLHF. For the CDR3, the DNA is TGTGCCAGCACTCCGGGGACACCTTATTCACCCCTCCACTTT.

V gene TRBV11-2 combines with J gene TRBJ2-4, with D possibly matching TRBD2 (6 bases). V lost 1 base and J lost 9, with 7 bases in between. The CDR3 length is 12 residues. Germline CDR1 SGHAT, CDR2 FQNNGV. The CDR3 DNA reads as TGTGCCAGCAGCTTAGGGGGGGTCATTCAGTACTTC. This codes for CASSLGGVIQYF.

CDR3 in amino acids: CASSQGRGLSGNTIYF. CDR3 nucleotide sequence: TGTGCCAGCAGCCAAGGGCGGGGTCTCTCTGGAAACACCATATATTTT. The V gene is TRBV3-1 (or the pseudogene TRBV3-2), the J gene TRBJ1-3, with D uncertain. This CDR3 comprises 16 residues. The ends were cut back, 1 base at V and 0 bases at J, with 10 bases in the middle. The germline V gene has CDR1 LGHDT and CDR2 YNNKEL (reference sequence).

This sequence joins TRBV13 and TRBJ2-7; D is possibly TRBD2 (5 bases). Germline V gene sequence: CDR1 PRHDT, CDR2 FYEKMQ (reference sequence). CDR3 length equals 14 residues. Between the trimmed V and J ends, which lost 5 bases and 6 bases, there was a span of 17 bases. The CDR3 protein is CASSPRAGNGEQYF. In DNA form, the CDR3 reads TGTGCCAGCAGCCCGAGGGCCGGGAACGGCGAGCAGTACTTC.

V and J are TRBV9 and TRBJ2-1, with 11 bases matching TRBD2. Per germline, CDR1 SGDLS and CDR2 YYNGEE. The CDR3 runs 14 residues. J was trimmed by 12 bases and V by 0 bases; bases with no gene match: 5. The CDR3 region is CASSVALAGVGQFF. CDR3 nucleotide sequence: TGTGCCAGCAGCGTAGCACTAGCGGGAGTCGGGCAGTTCTTC.

As concerns this clone: At one end the junction does not follow the germline gene, possibly because of a read error. This chain connects TRBV10-3 to TRBJ1-1; weak D call: TRBD1 (6 bases). This CDR3 spans 11 amino acids. Germline CDR1 reads ENHRY; CDR2 reads SYGVKD. Written as DNA, the CDR3 is TGTGCCATCAGTGATCAAGGACAGACCAACTTT. Protein: CAISDQGQTNF.

V is TRBV11-3 and J is TRBJ2-3; no clear D. CDR3 length: 13 amino acids. The germline V gene encodes CDR1 SGHNT and CDR2 YENEEA. V was shortened by 2 bases and J by 2 bases, with 5 bases between the two germline ends. The CDR3 coding sequence is TGTGCCAGCAGCTTACCAAACACAGATACGCAGTATTTT. Protein sequence: CASSLPNTDTQYF.

CDR3 sequence: CATSRDTLLAGLANEQFF. The DNA for the CDR3 is TGTGCCACCAGCAGAGATACCCTCTTAGCGGGGTTGGCTAATGAGCAGTTCTTC. The chain joins TRBV15 to TRBJ2-1; 8 nucleotides match TRBD2. Germline CDR1 is LNHNV and CDR2 is YYDKDF (reference sequence). The J segment lost 7 bases and the V segment lost 0 bases, leaving 14 bases of the junction unmatched. This CDR3 is 18 amino acids long.

A note on this clone: One junction end does not reproduce the germline sequence, and a read error may be involved. V usage is TRBV7-3 and J usage is TRBJ2-1; TRBD2 agrees at 11 bases. CDR3 length: 19 amino acids. Germline V CDR1 and CDR2: SGHTA, FQGTGA. As DNA, the CDR3 is TGTGCCAGCAGCTCCCGGGGTAGCGGGAGGGCCTTAGACTACGATGAGCAGTTCTTC. Amino acids: CASSSRGSGRALDYDEQFF. Together with reference TRBV7-3 and TRBJ2-1, the CDR3 gives the full variable domain: GAGVSQTPSNKVTEKGKYVELRCDPISGHTALYWYRQSLGQGPEFLIYFQGTGAADDSGLPNDRFFAVRPEGSVSTLKIQRTERGDSAVYLCASSSRGSGRALDYDEQFFGPGTRLTVL.

The chain has TRBV6-6 and TRBJ1-4; TRBD1 is a possible D gene (5 bases). Germline assignment: CDR1 MNHNY and CDR2 SVGAGI (reference sequence). The V and J ends lost 3 bases and 8 bases respectively, with 13 bases between them. The CDR3 consists of 14 residues. CDR3 nucleotides: TGTGCCAGCAGTTATAGGGGAGGACGCGAAAAACTGTTTTTT. As protein: CASSYRGGREKLFF.

This clone was observed a few times. J is TRBJ1-5 and V is TRBV27, with a possible D match to TRBD1 (5 bases). This CDR3 is built from 13 residues. V lost 0 bases, J lost 15 bases, and 15 bases lay in between. Germline V CDR1 and CDR2: MNHEY, SMNVEV (reference sequence). The CDR3, as DNA: TGTGCCAGCAGTTTATCCTCGCTAGGGACTTGGCATTTT. Translated: CASSLSSLGTWHF.

Only one count was recorded for this clone. The chain has TRBV5-8 and TRBJ1-4; D might be TRBD1 (5 bases). The CDR3 runs to 14 residues. With 0 bases removed from V and 14 bases from J, the gap between germline ends came to 17 bases. Germline CDR1 reads SGHTS; CDR2 reads YDEGEE. In DNA form, the CDR3 reads TGTGCCAGCAGCTTGGGTGAAGTCCTACAGGTTCTGTTTTTT. Translation gives CASSLGEVLQVLFF.

The V call is TRBV5-6, the J call TRBJ2-7; 7 nucleotides align to TRBD1. This CDR3 is 13 amino acids long. The ends lost 0 bases at V and 5 bases at J; junction bases unmatched: 2. Germline V gene data show CDR1 as SGHDT and CDR2 as YYEEEE. The CDR3 region has the DNA TGTGCCAGCAGCTTGGGACAGGGTCACGAGCAGTACTTC. This translates into CASSLGQGHEQYF.

This rearrangement joins TRBV7-3 to TRBJ2-3; D may be TRBD1 (5 bases). The CDR3 length is 16 residues. The ends were cut back, 1 base at V and 3 bases at J, with 14 bases in the middle. Looked up from germline, CDR1 is SGHTA and CDR2 is FQGTGA. CDR3 in amino acids: CASSLRGSTLTDTQYF. DNA of the CDR3: TGTGCCAGCAGCTTAAGGGGCTCTACCTTAACAGATACGCAGTATTTT.

The chain links TRBV28 to TRBJ1-1, with 7 bases that match TRBD1. The CDR3 contains 14 residues. The ends lost 5 bases at V and 7 bases at J; junction bases unmatched: 10. Germline CDR1 and CDR2: MDHEN and SYDVKM. The CDR3 region is CASSLPTGLVEAFF. The CDR3, as DNA: TGTGCCAGCAGTCTTCCGACAGGGCTGGTTGAAGCTTTCTTT.

The rearrangement joins TRBV3-1 (or the pseudogene TRBV3-2) to TRBJ2-3, with D possibly matching TRBD1 (6 bases). Trimming stripped 0 bases from V and 6 bases from J, with 13 bases between. The V gene's germline CDR1 is LGHDT and CDR2 YNNKEL (reference sequence). The CDR3 totals 15 residues. CDR3 in amino acids: CASSQDGGLRDTQYF. Here the CDR3 DNA reads TGTGCCAGCAGCCAAGATGGGGGCCTTAGGGATACGCAGTATTTT.

The CDR3 nucleotides are TGTGCCAGCAGCTCTTCAGCGGGGCTGGGGGAGACCCAGTACTTC. Translated, it gives CASSSSAGLGETQYF. V usage is TRBV7-3 and J usage is TRBJ2-5; 7 bases fit TRBD2. The germline V gene has CDR1 SGHTA and CDR2 FQGTGA. The CDR3 runs to 15 residues. Unmatched junction bases numbered 10, after V lost 4 bases and J lost 5 bases.